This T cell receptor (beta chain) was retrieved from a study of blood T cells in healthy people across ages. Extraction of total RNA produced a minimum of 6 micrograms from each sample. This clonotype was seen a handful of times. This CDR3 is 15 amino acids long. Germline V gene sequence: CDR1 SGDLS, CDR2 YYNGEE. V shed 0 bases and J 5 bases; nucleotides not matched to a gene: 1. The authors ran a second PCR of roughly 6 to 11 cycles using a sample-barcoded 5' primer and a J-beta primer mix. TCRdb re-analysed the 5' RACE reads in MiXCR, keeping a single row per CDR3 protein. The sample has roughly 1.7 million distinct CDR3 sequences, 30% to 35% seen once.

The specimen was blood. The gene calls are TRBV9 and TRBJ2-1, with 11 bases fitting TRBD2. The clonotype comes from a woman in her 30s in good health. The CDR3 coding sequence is TGTGCCAGCAGCGTAGAACTAGCGGGGGACAATGAGCAGTTCTTC. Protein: CASSVELAGDNEQFF.